This T cell receptor (beta chain) was recorded in a study of shared clonotypes between healthy human individuals. Healthy adults negative for HIV, lacking recent acute infections or vaccinations, served as donors. The CDR3 runs to 13 residues. V was cut by 5 bases and J by 8 bases, with 16 bases left in between. Germline-derived CDR1 and CDR2 are GTSNPN and SVGIG (reference sequence). Study results and limitations: The low donor count limited represented genetic and exposure-history diversity.

Concerning this clone: The antigen is unknown.

TCRdb's table, derived via immunoSEQ multiplex PCR, lists solely in-frame clones and lacks some. In the table there are approximately 1.1 million clones, approximately 80% of which are singletons. This TCR was sampled from a man aged 18 to 35 in good health. Some clones in this sample may be carry-over from other donors' samples. The J gene is TRBJ1-5, the V gene TRBV30; no clear D. Sequencing was carried out using memory CD4+ T cells from PBMCs. Subset defined: CD45RA-negative fraction. This CDR3 is CAWARASWEPQHF. CDR3 DNA sequence: TGTGCCTGGGCCCGGGCCTCCTGGGAGCCCCAGCATTTT.